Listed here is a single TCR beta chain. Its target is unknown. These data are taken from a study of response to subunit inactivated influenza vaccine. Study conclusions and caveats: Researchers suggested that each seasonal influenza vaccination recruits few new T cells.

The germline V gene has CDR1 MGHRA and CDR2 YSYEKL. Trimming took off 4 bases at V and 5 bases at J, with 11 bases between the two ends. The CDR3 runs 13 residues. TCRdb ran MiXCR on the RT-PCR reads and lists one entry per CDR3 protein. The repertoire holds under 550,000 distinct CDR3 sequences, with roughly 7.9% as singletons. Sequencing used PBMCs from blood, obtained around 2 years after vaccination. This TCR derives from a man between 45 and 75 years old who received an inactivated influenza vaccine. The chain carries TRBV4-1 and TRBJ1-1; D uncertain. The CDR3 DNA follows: TGCGCCAGCAGCCCTTCCCCAAGGACTGAAGCTTTCTTT. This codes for CASSPSPRTEAFF.